Each of the 16 T cell receptor beta chains below was sequenced from the same sample in a study of blood T cell repertoires in COVID-19. Libraries were prepared by immunoSEQ multiplex PCR; TCRdb keeps only in-frame clonotypes and omits some of them. Counted here are around 58,000 clones, 90% occurring once; the ten biggest clones make up about 13%. Sequencing used peripheral blood. The receptors originated from a man aged 55-75 years with active COVID-19.

The gene calls are TRBV6-2 or TRBV6-3 and TRBJ1-2; D not resolved. The V end was cut by 1 base, the J end by 6 bases, with 9 bases between. This CDR3 is 13 amino acids long. From germline, CDR1 is MNHEY and CDR2 SVGEGT. The CDR3 sequence is CASSYWQADGYTF. The CDR3 DNA reads as TGTGCCAGCAGTTACTGGCAGGCTGATGGCTACACCTTC.

V usage is TRBV7-9 and J usage is TRBJ1-4, with D unclear. Trimming left V 1 base short and J 7 bases short, with 10 bases between. CDR1 is SEHNR, CDR2 FQNEAQ, per germline (reference sequence). This CDR3 is 14 amino acids long. The CDR3 nucleotides are TGTGCCAGCAGCTTAGGGGTAGAGGGTGAAAAACTGTTTTTT. The encoded protein is CASSLGVEGEKLFF.

The chain has TRBV7-3 and TRBJ2-1; 7 bases fit TRBD2. The CDR3 runs 13 residues. Germline loops: CDR1 SGHTA, CDR2 FQGTGA. V shed 4 bases, J shed 7 bases, and the junction held 4 bases outside the gene matches. Here the CDR3 reads CASSWRGWNEQFF. The CDR3 coding sequence is TGTGCCAGCAGCTGGCGGGGGTGGAATGAGCAGTTCTTC.

The chain combines TRBV9 with TRBJ2-5; 8 bases match TRBD1. The J segment lost 1 base and the V segment lost 6 bases, leaving 8 bases of the junction unmatched. The CDR3 totals 15 residues. CDR1 is SGDLS and CDR2 is YYNGEE in the germline V gene. CDR3 sequence: CASTLGQGIQETQYF. The CDR3 DNA follows: TGTGCCAGCACTCTCGGACAGGGAATCCAAGAGACCCAGTACTTC.

The chain couples TRBV2 to TRBJ1-1; 8 nucleotides line up with TRBD1. The germline V gene has CDR1 SNHLY and CDR2 FYNNEI. There are 14 residues in the CDR3. With 6 bases clipped from V and 2 bases from J, the junction kept 5 bases outside the gene matches. As DNA, the CDR3 is TGTGCCAGCAGGGGGACAGGTTCAAACACTGAAGCTTTCTTT. As protein: CASRGTGSNTEAFF.

The J gene is TRBJ1-2, the V gene TRBV27; the D is unclear. Trimming stripped 2 bases from V and 6 bases from J, with 16 bases between. This CDR3 spans 15 amino acids. Germline loops: CDR1 MNHEY, CDR2 SMNVEV (reference sequence). The CDR3 reads CASSLAGRAIDGYTF. In DNA, the CDR3 is TGTGCCAGCAGTTTAGCGGGTCGGGCGATTGATGGCTACACCTTC.

CDR3 DNA: TGTGCCAGCTCGGGGGGCAGGGATACGCAGTATTTT. As protein: CASSGGRDTQYF. The chain carries TRBV7-9 and TRBJ2-3, with a possible D match to TRBD2 (7 bases). Germline-derived CDR1 and CDR2 are SEHNR and FQNEAQ (reference sequence). Between the trimmed V and J ends, which lost 8 bases and 6 bases, there was a span of 12 bases. This CDR3 is 12 amino acids long.

The chain links TRBV19 to TRBJ2-7; TRBD2 agrees at 7 bases. The length of the CDR3 is 20 residues. CDR1 is LNHDA, CDR2 SQIVND, per germline (reference sequence). V trimming: 0 bases; J trimming: 2 bases; junction bases outside the gene matches: 19. The chain's CDR3 is CASSIDPLASGTTFAYEQYF. The CDR3 bases are TGTGCCAGTAGTATAGACCCCCTGGCCTCCGGGACTACTTTTGCCTACGAGCAGTACTTC.

This rearrangement joins TRBV5-1 to TRBJ2-1; tentatively, D is TRBD2 (6 bases). This CDR3 contains 21 residues. Trimming pared 0 bases from V and 0 bases from J, leaving 25 bases between. Per the germline V gene, CDR1 is SGHRS and CDR2 is YFSETQ. Here the CDR3 DNA reads TGCGCCAGCAGCTTGGCGGTCCTAGCGAGGGGTGGTAGGGTCTCCTACAATGAGCAGTTCTTC. Translation gives CASSLAVLARGGRVSYNEQFF.

The chain carries TRBV19 and TRBJ1-1, with D possibly being TRBD1 (5 bases). Germline CDR1 is LNHDA and CDR2 is SQIVND (reference sequence). This CDR3 region has 13 residues. V lost 4 bases to trimming and J lost 8 bases, with 14 bases between them. The CDR3 nucleotides are TGTGCCAGTAGTACAGACAGTTGGGGCGAAGCTTTCTTT. It translates to CASSTDSWGEAFF.

The chain uses TRBV10-2 and TRBJ1-1; D gene unclear. The CDR3 consists of 13 residues. Trimming pared 0 bases from V and 2 bases from J, leaving 4 bases between. CDR1 WSHSY and CDR2 SAAADI come from the germline V gene. CDR3 residues: CASSESVNTEAFF. The CDR3 nucleotides are TGCGCCAGCAGTGAGTCCGTAAACACTGAAGCTTTCTTT.

V and J are TRBV6-5 and TRBJ1-3; 7 nucleotides match TRBD1. The V gene's germline CDR1 is MNHEY and CDR2 SVGAGI. V lost 5 bases and J lost 4; bases outside the gene matches: 5. The CDR3 sequence is 14 residues long. CDR3 coding DNA: TGTGCCAGCAGTCTCCGGGACAGCGGAAACACCATATATTTT. Its translation is CASSLRDSGNTIYF.

The rearrangement joins TRBV2 to TRBJ2-1; 9 bases line up with TRBD1. This CDR3 has 15 residues. J gave up 8 bases and V 3 bases, and 8 bases lay outside the gene matches. Germline V CDR1 and CDR2: SNHLY, FYNNEI. CDR3 protein: CASSDPGQGIDEQFF. CDR3 nucleotide sequence: TGTGCCAGCAGTGATCCGGGACAGGGTATTGATGAGCAGTTCTTC.

The rearrangement uses TRBV4-1 and TRBJ2-7; D gene uncertain. CDR3 length: 15 amino acids. Deletions cut 0 bases from V and 4 bases from J, with 13 bases between. Germline loops: CDR1 MGHRA, CDR2 YSYEKL. The CDR3 DNA reads TGCGCCAGCAGCCAAGATCCCTCCCTACCTTACGAGCAGTACTTC. Amino acid sequence: CASSQDPSLPYEQYF.

The chain combines TRBV5-8 with TRBJ2-7; D possibly corresponds to TRBD1 (6 bases). V lost 7 bases and J lost 13, with 15 bases in between. The CDR3 runs 10 residues. CDR1 is SGHTS and CDR2 is YDEGEE in the germline V gene. Written as DNA, the CDR3 is TGTGCCAGCCTTCTTGGGGGCAATTACTTC. It translates to CASLLGGNYF. Full variable domain (missing parts from reference TRBV5-8 and TRBJ2-7): EAGVTQSPTHLIKTRGQQATLRCSPISGHTSVYWYQQALGLGLQFLLWYDEGEERNRGNFPPRFSGRQFPNYSSELNVNALELEDSALYLCASLLGGNYFGPGTRLTVT.

The rearrangement uses TRBV19 and TRBJ1-4; maybe TRBD1 (5 bases). Germline values: CDR1 LNHDA, CDR2 SQIVND (reference sequence). The CDR3 extends over 14 amino acids. Between the trimmed V and J ends, which lost 6 bases and 8 bases, there was a span of 16 bases. The CDR3 DNA reads as TGTGCCAGTAGAGGAGGAGGGGCGCAGGAAAAACTGTTTTTT. Protein product: CASRGGGAQEKLFF.